Below, one TCR beta chain is given with its context. The data stem from a study of CD8 T cells in Susac syndrome. The germline V gene has CDR1 MNHEY and CDR2 SVGEGT. V was clipped by 4 bases and J by 5 bases; unmatched bases: 4. There are 13 residues in the CDR3. Random hexamers were used to reverse transcribe roughly 0.5 to 1 ug of RNA. TCRdb independently ran MiXCR on the immunoSEQ multiplex PCR reads; one entry per CDR3 protein. The sample yields 150,000 to 200,000 distinct CDR3 sequences, roughly nine tenths seen once. V usage is TRBV6-2 or TRBV6-3 and J usage is TRBJ1-1, with 7 bases lining up with TRBD1. Sequenced input: CD4+ T cells from PBMCs. This TCR was recovered from a human donor with Susac syndrome. CDR3 loop: CASSLTGKTEAFF. Written as DNA, the CDR3 is TGTGCCAGCAGTTTGACAGGGAAAACTGAAGCTTTCTTT.